This entry features one T cell receptor (beta chain) sequence. These data belong to a study of blood T cells in healthy people across ages. Trimming shortened V by 0 bases and J by 4 bases, and 12 bases separated the two germline ends. The CDR3 sequence is 15 residues long. Looked up from germline, CDR1 is LGHDT and CDR2 is YNNKEL (reference sequence). Next came a second PCR, run for about 7 to 12 cycles, which used a sample-barcoded 5' primer along with a J-beta primer mix. The yield of each sample was at least 2.5 million CDR3-containing paired-end reads. TCRdb called the 5' RACE reads again in MiXCR, with one record for every CDR3 protein. The table includes roughly 900,000 distinct CDR3 sequences, 25% to 30% detected once. Peripheral blood, about 10 milliliters per donor, was collected.

Sequencing input: blood. The gene calls are TRBV3-1 and TRBJ1-2, with TRBD1 as a possible D gene (5 bases). This receptor was identified in a woman over 75 in good health. Here the CDR3 reads CASSQDGTAPYGYTF. The DNA for the CDR3 is TGTGCCAGCAGCCAAGATGGGACCGCGCCCTATGGCTACACCTTC.